Presented here are 2 T cell receptor beta chains from one specimen sequenced in a study of blood T cell repertoires in COVID-19 (dated by TCRdb to 2019 to 2021). Library preparation used the immunoSEQ multiplex PCR assay. Not all clones reach the TCRdb copy of this immuneACCESS table, which keeps in-frame sequences only. Checked studies attribute under half of the gap to unresolved V genes and leave the rest unexplained. The sample data list 140,000 or so clones, and around 81% of these were observed just once. The top ten hold approximately 8% of the sample. Sample: peripheral blood. These receptors were obtained from a human donor in a cohort sampled during active COVID-19.

In this sample, this clone turned up once. The chain combines TRBV9 with TRBJ2-1, with TRBD2 matching 8 bases. The V gene's germline CDR1 is SGDLS and CDR2 YYNGEE. This CDR3 has 16 residues. V gave up 0 bases and J gave up 7 bases; unmatched junction bases: 9. This CDR3 is CASSVVSGGHPNEQFF. The CDR3 DNA reads TGTGCCAGCAGCGTAGTGTCGGGGGGGCACCCGAATGAGCAGTTCTTC.

V is TRBV2 and J is TRBJ2-7; tentative D call: TRBD1 (6 bases). Germline CDR1 reads SNHLY; CDR2 reads FYNNEI. This CDR3 is 11 amino acids long. The V end lost 5 bases, the J end lost 9 bases, and 11 bases lay between the germline ends. This CDR3 is CASSTGTGQYF. The CDR3 region has the DNA TGTGCCAGCAGTACAGGGACCGGGCAGTACTTC.